This entry describes one T cell receptor beta chain. The data were obtained in a study of blood T cell repertoires in COVID-19. Sequenced by immunoSEQ multiplex PCR; TCRdb stores in-frame clones only, minus some. The sample includes fewer than 300,000 clones, approximately 87% of them seen just once. Germline CDR1 reads MNHEY; CDR2 reads SVGEGT. The V end was cut by 5 bases, the J end by 5 bases, with 12 bases between. This CDR3 region has 13 residues. The sequenced material came from peripheral blood. This receptor was identified in a middle-aged woman who had recovered from COVID-19. This chain joins TRBV6-2 or TRBV6-3 and TRBJ2-5; D may be TRBD2 (6 bases). The CDR3 region has the DNA TGTGCCAGCAGTGACGGGGGTCGGGAGACCCAGTACTTC. Translating it yields CASSDGGRETQYF.